The sequence of this T cell receptor (beta chain) was determined in a study of blood T cell repertoires in COVID-19. Study in general: Some COVID-19 samples were acute and others convalescent; all came from the United States, Italy and Spain.

V lost 2 bases, J lost 3 bases, and 8 bases lay in between. The germline V gene encodes CDR1 MNHEY and CDR2 SVGEGT. This CDR3 region has 14 residues. In the authors' methods: Reference gene primers were amplified, and this amplification served to estimate nucleated cell counts. Clones were read by immunoSEQ multiplex PCR, and TCRdb kept only the in-frame ones, dropping some. That table supplies the V and J calls and clone size; D and trimming were determined from the DNA. The sample shows about 300,000 clones, 65% to 90% of them seen only once. J is TRBJ2-1 and V is TRBV6-2 or TRBV6-3, with D possibly TRBD2 on 5 matching bases. Sequenced material: peripheral blood. The receptor was derived from a human donor in a cohort sampled during active COVID-19. The CDR3 DNA follows: TGTGCCAGCAGTTACATAGGAGGCTACAATGAGCAGTTCTTC. Encoded protein: CASSYIGGYNEQFF.